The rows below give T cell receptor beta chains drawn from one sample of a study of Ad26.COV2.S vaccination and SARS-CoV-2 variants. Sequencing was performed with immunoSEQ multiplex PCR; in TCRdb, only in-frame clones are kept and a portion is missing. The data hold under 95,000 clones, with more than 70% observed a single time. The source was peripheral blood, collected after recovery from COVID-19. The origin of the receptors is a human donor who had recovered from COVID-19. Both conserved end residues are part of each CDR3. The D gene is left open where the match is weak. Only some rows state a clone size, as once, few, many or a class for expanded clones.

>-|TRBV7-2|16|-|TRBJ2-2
CASSTSLEPFTGELFF
TGTGCCAGCAGCACAAGCTTGGAGCCTTTCACCGGGGAGCTGTTTTTT
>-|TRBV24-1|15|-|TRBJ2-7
CATSDPAQLSYEQYF
TGTGCCACCAGTGATCCCGCGCAGCTTTCCTACGAGCAGTACTTC
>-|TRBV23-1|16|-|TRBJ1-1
CASRPLSTREKPEAFF
TGCGCCAGCAGGCCCTTATCTACTCGCGAGAAGCCTGAAGCTTTCTTT
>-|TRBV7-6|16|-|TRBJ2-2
CASSSAGFANTGELFF
TGTGCCAGCAGCTCAGCAGGGTTCGCGAACACCGGGGAGCTGTTTTTT
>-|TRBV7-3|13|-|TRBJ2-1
CASSLDSYNEQFF
TGTGCCAGCAGCTTGGACAGTTACAATGAGCAGTTCTTC
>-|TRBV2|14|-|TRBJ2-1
CATKSASGGGEQFF
TGTGCCACCAAAAGCGCTAGCGGAGGGGGTGAGCAGTTCTTC
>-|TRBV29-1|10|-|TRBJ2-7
CSVVEYEQYF
TGCAGCGTCGTGGAGTACGAGCAGTACTTC
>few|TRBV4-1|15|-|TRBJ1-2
CASSQSQIRDDGYTF
TGCGCCAGCAGCCAGAGCCAGATAAGGGATGATGGCTACACCTTC
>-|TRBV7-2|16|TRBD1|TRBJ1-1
CASSLFGTGGGTEAFF
TGTGCCAGCAGCTTATTCGGGACAGGGGGAGGGACTGAAGCTTTCTTT
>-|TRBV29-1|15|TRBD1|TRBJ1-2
CSVEGTGVSDYGYTF
TGCAGCGTTGAAGGGACAGGGGTTTCGGACTATGGCTACACCTTC
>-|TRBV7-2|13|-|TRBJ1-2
CASSLAVQGGYTF
TGTGCCAGCAGCTTAGCTGTTCAGGGGGGCTACACCTTC
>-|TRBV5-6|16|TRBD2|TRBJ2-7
CASSLERGRAAHEQYF
TGTGCCAGCAGCTTGGAGCGCGGGAGGGCCGCACACGAGCAGTACTTC
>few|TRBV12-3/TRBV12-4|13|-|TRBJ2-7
CASSLANSYEQYF
TGTGCCAGCAGTTTAGCTAATTCCTACGAGCAGTACTTC
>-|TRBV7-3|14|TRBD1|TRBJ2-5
CASSSGTGRETQYF
TGTGCCAGCAGCTCCGGGACAGGGAGGGAGACCCAGTACTTC
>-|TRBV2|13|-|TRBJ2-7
CASSPQITYEQYF
TGTGCCAGCTCGCCTCAGATCACCTACGAGCAGTACTTC
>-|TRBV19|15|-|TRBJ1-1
CASSINFRAGPEAFF
TGTGCCAGTAGTATAAATTTTCGGGCAGGCCCTGAAGCTTTCTTT
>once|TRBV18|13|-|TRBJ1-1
CASSPLIDTEAFF
TGTGCCAGCTCACCCCTCATCGACACTGAAGCTTTCTTT
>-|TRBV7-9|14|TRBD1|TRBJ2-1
CASSIGQGLGEQFF
TGTGCCAGCAGCATCGGACAGGGGTTAGGTGAGCAGTTCTTC
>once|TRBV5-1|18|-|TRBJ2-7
CASSWLRMGMGGSYEQYF
TGCGCCAGCAGCTGGTTAAGGATGGGGATGGGGGGCTCCTACGAGCAGTACTTC
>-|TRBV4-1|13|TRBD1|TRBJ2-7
CASRHTGTAEQYF
TGCGCCAGCAGACACACCGGGACAGCCGAGCAGTACTTC
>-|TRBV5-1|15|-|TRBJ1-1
CASSLANGLNTEAFF
TGCGCCAGCAGCTTGGCCAACGGTTTGAACACTGAAGCTTTCTTT
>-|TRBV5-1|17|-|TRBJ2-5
CASSLNRSGVNQETQYF
TGCGCCAGCAGCTTGAACAGGTCAGGGGTCAACCAAGAGACCCAGTACTTC
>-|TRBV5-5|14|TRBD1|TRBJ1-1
CASSGQALNTEAFF
TGTGCCAGCTCGGGACAGGCTTTGAACACTGAAGCTTTCTTT
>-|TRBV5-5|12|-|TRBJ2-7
CASSWASGEQYF
TGTGCCAGCAGCTGGGCTTCGGGCGAGCAGTACTTC
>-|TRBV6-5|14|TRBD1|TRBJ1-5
CASSSQGSNQPQHF
TGTGCCAGCAGTTCACAGGGGAGCAATCAGCCCCAGCATTTT
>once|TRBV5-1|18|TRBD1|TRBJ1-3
CASSPRQGPVFSGNTIYF
TGCGCCAGCAGCCCCCGACAGGGACCCGTTTTCTCTGGAAACACCATATATTTT
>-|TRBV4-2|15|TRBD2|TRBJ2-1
CASSQASGDYNEQFF
TGTGCCAGCAGCCAAGCCAGCGGGGATTACAATGAGCAGTTCTTC